This T cell receptor (beta chain) was profiled in a study of CD8+ T cells in alopecia areata. Study results and caveats: Whereas mice showed it more clearly, TCR sharing across patients was murkier, possibly because of HLA.

cDNA prepared by RNA extraction and subsequent reverse transcription served as the template for sequencing. Repertoires were generated with immunoSEQ multiplex PCR, while TCRdb's copy carries only in-frame clones and drops some. The table shows about 180,000 clones, with around 60% occurring only once. Trimming cost V 5 bases and J 8 bases; bases outside gene matches: 11. This CDR3 is 15 amino acids long. Germline values: CDR1 SEHNR, CDR2 FQNEAQ (reference sequence). Concerning this clone itself: Its antigen is unknown.

The clonotype was recovered from a human donor with alopecia areata. The chain joins TRBV7-9 to TRBJ2-1; the match to TRBD2 covers 8 bases. The material sequenced was CD4+ T cells sorted from blood, taken at week 0. CDR3 in DNA: TGTGCCAGCAGCCCCCGCGGGGGGCCGTCTGATGAGCAGTTCTTC. It encodes CASSPRGGPSDEQFF. The full variable domain, completed using reference TRBV7-9 and TRBJ2-1, is DTGVSQNPRHKITKRGQNVTFRCDPISEHNRLYWYRQTLGQGPEFLTYFQNEAQLEKSRLLSDRFSAERPKGSFSTLEIQRTEQGDSAMYLCASSPRGGPSDEQFFGPGTRLTVL.